The next 28 T cell receptor beta chains were all read from a single sample in a study of cytomegalovirus exposure and HLA in healthy donors. Researchers ran the PCR with 60 Vbeta and 13 Jbeta primers. TCRdb's copy holds only in-frame clones and misses some; the assay was immunoSEQ multiplex PCR. This table lists just under 80,000 clones. The specimen was PBMCs. Receptors were obtained from a young man in good health and CMV-seropositive.

The V and J genes are TRBV10-3 and TRBJ2-1, with D possibly being TRBD2 (5 bases). The CDR3 has 14 amino acids. Between the trimmed V and J ends, which lost 8 bases and 0 bases, there was a span of 11 bases. Germline V gene lookup returns CDR1 ENHRY and CDR2 SYGVKD. This CDR3 is CAISAAGSYNEQFF. In nucleotides, the CDR3 is TGTGCCATCTCCGCCGCGGGCTCCTACAATGAGCAGTTCTTC.

The rearrangement links TRBV5-1 to TRBJ1-2; D is possibly TRBD1 (6 bases). The CDR3 runs 11 residues. V was shortened by 6 bases and J by 8 bases, with 11 bases between the two germline ends. Germline V gene data show CDR1 as SGHRS and CDR2 as YFSETQ. CDR3 amino acids: CASTSGVGYTF. Here the CDR3 DNA reads TGCGCCAGCACATCAGGGGTAGGCTACACCTTC.

This chain connects TRBV6-5 to TRBJ2-3, with 8 positions matching TRBD1. The germline gives CDR1 MNHEY, CDR2 SVGAGI. The CDR3 spans 14 residues. V was clipped by 8 bases and J by 1 base; unmatched bases: 5. CDR3 residues: CASGQGQRTDTQYF. CDR3 nucleotide sequence: TGTGCCAGCGGACAGGGACAGCGCACAGATACGCAGTATTTT.

The chain recombines TRBV6-6 with TRBJ2-7; TRBD1 aligns across 7 bases. J gave up 3 bases and V 5 bases, and 4 bases lay outside the gene matches. CDR1 and CDR2 (germline): MNHNY, SVGAGI (reference sequence). The CDR3 has 13 amino acids. CDR3 coding DNA: TGTGCCAGCAGTGGGACAGCCGGCTACGAGCAGTACTTC. Its protein is CASSGTAGYEQYF.

The rearrangement joins TRBV4-1 to TRBJ1-2; 8 positions match TRBD1. This CDR3 contains 16 residues. Germline V gene data show CDR1 as MGHRA and CDR2 as YSYEKL. With V trimmed by 2 bases and J by 6 bases, 11 bases remained unmatched. This CDR3 reads CASSQTRGGRGHGYTF. CDR3 DNA: TGCGCCAGCAGCCAAACTCGGGGAGGCAGGGGGCATGGCTACACCTTC.

The genes are TRBV5-1 and TRBJ2-1, with D perhaps TRBD2 (6 bases). Per the germline V gene, CDR1 is SGHRS and CDR2 is YFSETQ. This CDR3 contains 16 residues. The V end lost 3 bases, the J end lost 3 bases, and 16 bases lay between the germline ends. The CDR3 region is CASSSHRDWSYNEQFF. As DNA, the CDR3 is TGCGCCAGCAGCTCGCACCGGGACTGGAGCTACAATGAGCAGTTCTTC. Looking up the rest from reference TRBV5-1 and TRBJ2-1 gives the full variable domain: KAGVTQTPRYLIKTRGQQVTLSCSPISGHRSVSWYQQTPGQGLQFLFEYFSETQRNKGNFPGRFSGRQFSNSRSEMNVSTLELGDSALYLCASSSHRDWSYNEQFFGPGTRLTVL.

The chain employs TRBV28 and TRBJ2-7; TRBD1 matches 11 bases. CDR1 is MDHEN and CDR2 is SYDVKM in the germline V gene. The CDR3 is 14 amino acids. Losses at the gene ends were 7 bases for V and 4 bases for J; bases not matched to a gene: 6. CDR3 coding DNA: TGTGCCAGCAACCCGGACAGGGGGCTGTACGAGCAGTACTTC. Protein product: CASNPDRGLYEQYF. The complete variable domain, with remaining parts taken from reference TRBV28 and TRBJ2-7, reads DVKVTQSSRYLVKRTGEKVFLECVQDMDHENMFWYRQDPGLGLRLIYFSYDVKMKEKGDIPEGYSVSREKKERFSLILESASTNQTSMYLCASNPDRGLYEQYFGPGTRLTVT.

The genes are TRBV5-1 and TRBJ1-2; 8 bases map to TRBD1. Germline values: CDR1 SGHRS, CDR2 YFSETQ. This CDR3 has 14 residues. V lost 4 bases and J lost 8; bases outside the gene matches: 10. The CDR3 spells CASSAGQGSWGYTF. CDR3 nucleotide sequence: TGCGCCAGCAGCGCCGGACAGGGATCGTGGGGCTACACCTTC.

This sequence joins TRBV5-4 and TRBJ2-4; 8 bases line up with TRBD1. CDR3 length equals 15 residues. Germline-derived CDR1 and CDR2 are SGHNT and YYREEE (reference sequence). The junction had 10 bases not matched to a gene; V was cut back by 4 bases and J by 7 bases. DNA of the CDR3: TGTGCCAGCAGCGATAGACAGGGGTCCGGGAACATTCAGTACTTC. Translating gives CASSDRQGSGNIQYF.

The chain couples TRBV4-1 to TRBJ1-6; unclear D gene. CDR3 length equals 16 residues. The germline V gene encodes CDR1 MGHRA and CDR2 YSYEKL. V lost 1 base and J 5 bases, leaving 12 bases between the germline ends. CDR3 nucleotide sequence: TGCGCCAGCAGCCAAGTATCGGGGTCTAATAATTCACCCCTCCACTTT. Translating it yields CASSQVSGSNNSPLHF.

V usage is TRBV7-6 and J usage is TRBJ2-3, with 9 positions matching TRBD2. CDR1 and CDR2 from the germline V gene are SGHVS and FNYEAQ. V was clipped by 1 base and J by 6 bases; unmatched bases: 8. This CDR3 has 16 residues. The CDR3 protein is CASSLGGLATDDTQYF. In DNA form, the CDR3 reads TGTGCCAGCAGCTTAGGGGGACTAGCAACGGACGATACGCAGTATTTT.

V usage is TRBV4-1 and J usage is TRBJ2-6, with D maybe TRBD1 (6 bases). The CDR3 contains 18 residues. With 1 base removed from V and 2 bases from J, the gap between germline ends came to 15 bases. Germline V gene data show CDR1 as MGHRA and CDR2 as YSYEKL. The CDR3 sequence is CASSQGAQGPPGANVLTF. CDR3 DNA: TGCGCCAGCAGCCAAGGAGCACAGGGACCGCCTGGGGCCAACGTCCTGACTTTC.

The chain carries TRBV7-6 and TRBJ2-7, with 7 nucleotides matching TRBD1. CDR1 is SGHVS, CDR2 FNYEAQ, per germline. The CDR3 loop spans 15 amino acids. V lost 0 bases to trimming and J lost 7 bases; unmatched junction nucleotides: 9. CDR3 bases: TGTGCCAGCAGCTTAGCCGGGGACAGTGCTATGGAGCAGTACTTC. Amino acid sequence: CASSLAGDSAMEQYF.

As to this clone: A junction boundary mismatches the germline segment, possibly from a read error. V is TRBV20-1 and J is TRBJ1-1; unclear D gene. The CDR3 contains 11 residues. Germline V lookup: CDR1 DFQATT, CDR2 SNEGSKA (reference sequence). The CDR3 DNA sequence: TGCAGTGTTAGAGGGCCAGGAGAAGCTTTCTTT. It encodes CSVRGPGEAFF.

The chain joins TRBV19 to TRBJ2-5; 8 bases fit TRBD1. The CDR3 extends over 15 amino acids. Germline values: CDR1 LNHDA, CDR2 SQIVND (reference sequence). V shed 4 bases, J shed 5 bases, and the junction held 9 bases outside the gene matches. The CDR3 sequence is CASSTYRQGSETQYF. In DNA form, the CDR3 reads TGTGCCAGTAGTACCTACCGACAGGGGAGCGAGACCCAGTACTTC.

V is TRBV5-4 and J is TRBJ1-1, with D possibly matching TRBD1 (5 bases). This CDR3 region has 15 residues. V was pared by 5 bases and J by 5 bases, with 19 bases between. Germline assignment: CDR1 SGHNT and CDR2 YYREEE (reference sequence). The DNA of the CDR3 is TGTGCCAGCAGTCGGGGGTTGGCTCTCGTGACTGAAGCTTTCTTT. This encodes CASSRGLALVTEAFF.

J is TRBJ1-1 and V is TRBV11-2; TRBD1 agrees at 7 bases. Germline CDR1 reads SGHAT; CDR2 reads FQNNGV. The trim removed 7 bases at V and 10 bases at J, leaving 15 bases unmatched. CDR3 length equals 14 residues. The DNA for the CDR3 is TGTGCCAGCACCCCCCGGCGAGGGGGCTACCTAGCTTTCTTT. Translating it yields CASTPRRGGYLAFF.

V and J are TRBV19 and TRBJ2-7, with D possibly matching TRBD1 (6 bases). Trimming took 9 bases from V and 5 from J, leaving 17 bases between them. CDR1 LNHDA and CDR2 SQIVND come from the germline V gene (reference sequence). The CDR3 length is 13 residues. The DNA of the CDR3 is TGTGCCAGCGGGACACCGGGTGGCCACGAGCAGTACTTC. Translated, it gives CASGTPGGHEQYF.

The rearrangement uses TRBV28 and TRBJ2-5; perhaps TRBD2 as D (5 bases). In germline, CDR1 is MDHEN, CDR2 SYDVKM. The CDR3 spans 15 residues. Trimming took off 2 bases at V and 2 bases at J, with 12 bases between the two ends. CDR3 in DNA: TGTGCCAGCAGTTTAACGGGGTACAGACAAGAGACCCAGTACTTC. Translated, it gives CASSLTGYRQETQYF. Supplemented by reference TRBV28 and TRBJ2-5, the full variable domain reads DVKVTQSSRYLVKRTGEKVFLECVQDMDHENMFWYRQDPGLGLRLIYFSYDVKMKEKGDIPEGYSVSREKKERFSLILESASTNQTSMYLCASSLTGYRQETQYFGPGTRLLVL.

Worth noting for this clone: Other nucleotide sequences in the sample specify the same CDR3. This rearrangement joins TRBV6-1 to TRBJ1-2; possibly TRBD1 for D (6 bases). CDR1 and CDR2 (germline): MNHNS, SASEGT. CDR3 length equals 14 residues. Trimming cost V 3 bases and J 4 bases, with 12 bases left between them. CDR3 loop: CASSEGDTSYGYTF. In DNA form, the CDR3 reads TGTGCCAGCAGTGAGGGGGACACCAGCTATGGCTACACCTTC.

This chain uses TRBV7-8 with TRBJ2-7, with 8 nucleotides matching TRBD2. The CDR3 has 15 amino acids. The V gene end was trimmed by 5 bases and the J gene end by 6 bases; junction bases not matched to a gene: 12. From germline, CDR1 is SGHVS and CDR2 FQNEAQ. CDR3 bases: TGTGCCAGCAGCAAACCGGGACTAGGTTCCCCCGAGCAGTACTTC. As protein: CASSKPGLGSPEQYF.

The chain is built from TRBV7-8 and TRBJ2-2, with a possible D match to TRBD2 (6 bases). V was cut by 5 bases and J by 6 bases, with 10 bases left in between. This CDR3 spans 13 amino acids. The germline V gene has CDR1 SGHVS and CDR2 FQNEAQ. CDR3 amino acids: CASSRREAGELFF. The CDR3 DNA reads TGTGCCAGCAGCCGTAGGGAGGCCGGGGAGCTGTTTTTT. Using reference TRBV7-8 and TRBJ2-2 for the parts outside the CDR3, the full variable domain is GAGVSQSPRYKVAKRGQDVALRCDPISGHVSLFWYQQALGQGPEFLTYFQNEAQLDKSGLPSDRFFAERPEGSVSTLKIQRTQQEDSAVYLCASSRREAGELFFGEGSRLTVL.

The gene calls are TRBV27 and TRBJ1-2; TRBD1 agrees at 12 bases. Germline V gene sequence: CDR1 MNHEY, CDR2 SMNVEV (reference sequence). Trimming at V came to 4 bases and at J to 8 bases, leaving 11 bases not matched to a gene. The CDR3 is made up of 16 amino acids. CDR3 amino acids: CASSYGTGGAWRGYTF. The CDR3 DNA reads as TGTGCCAGCAGTTATGGGACAGGGGGCGCTTGGAGAGGCTACACCTTC.

The chain links TRBV5-1 to TRBJ2-1; D may be TRBD2 (5 bases). The CDR3 consists of 16 residues. V was clipped by 0 bases and J by 4 bases, with 14 bases between them. Germline V gene data show CDR1 as SGHRS and CDR2 as YFSETQ. CDR3 amino acids: CASSLEALVVYNEQFF. In DNA form, the CDR3 reads TGCGCCAGCAGCTTGGAGGCACTAGTTGTGTACAATGAGCAGTTCTTC.

This chain connects TRBV2 to TRBJ1-4; 8 positions agree with TRBD1. V was clipped by 6 bases and J by 2 bases; unmatched bases: 8. The CDR3 sequence is 16 residues long. In germline, CDR1 is SNHLY, CDR2 FYNNEI. The CDR3 loop is CASRLGQGHTNEKLFF. For the CDR3, the DNA is TGTGCCAGCAGGCTAGGACAGGGTCACACTAATGAAAAACTGTTTTTT.

This rearrangement joins TRBV27 to TRBJ1-2; D is undetermined. Germline V lookup: CDR1 MNHEY, CDR2 SMNVEV (reference sequence). The CDR3 loop spans 13 amino acids. Trimming left V 5 bases short and J 3 bases short, with 10 bases between. The CDR3 loop is CASSLQPYYGYTF. In DNA form, the CDR3 reads TGTGCCAGCAGTCTACAGCCCTACTATGGCTACACCTTC.

V and J are TRBV5-1 and TRBJ2-7; 9 bases fit TRBD1. This CDR3 is built from 13 residues. CDR1 and CDR2 (germline): SGHRS, YFSETQ. V lost 8 bases, J lost 3 bases, and 6 bases stayed unmatched. The CDR3, as DNA: TGCGCCAGTACACAGGGGGCTATCTACGAGCAGTACTTC. Translating it yields CASTQGAIYEQYF.

The chain uses TRBV6-5 and TRBJ2-3, with a tentative D call TRBD2 (6 bases). V dropped 2 bases and J dropped 4 bases, with 7 bases sitting between them. Germline loops: CDR1 MNHEY, CDR2 SVGAGI. The CDR3 consists of 13 residues. Here the CDR3 DNA reads TGTGCCAGCAGTTACGGGAGGTCAGATACGCAGTATTTT. Protein product: CASSYGRSDTQYF.